This entry lists 27 T cell receptor beta chains sequenced from one sample in a study of blood T cell repertoires in COVID-19. Assay: immunoSEQ multiplex PCR; the TCRdb copy retains only in-frame clones and omits some. The sample carries roughly 300,000 clones, about 90% recorded once. The sample comprised peripheral blood. Receptor source: a woman in her fifties or sixties who had recovered from COVID-19.

The chain combines TRBV10-2 with TRBJ2-3; D gene ambiguous. CDR3 length: 14 amino acids. Germline CDR1 is WSHSY and CDR2 is SAAADI. The V gene lost 7 bases and the J gene lost 0 bases, with 11 bases spanning the gap. The CDR3 nucleotides read TGCGCCAGCACGAGCGCCTCTAGCACAGATACGCAGTATTTT. This gives the protein CASTSASSTDTQYF.

This clone was counted only a few times. The V gene is TRBV4-1, the J gene TRBJ1-3; maybe TRBD1 (5 bases). CDR1 is MGHRA and CDR2 is YSYEKL in the germline V gene. Trimming pared 2 bases from V and 0 bases from J, leaving 11 bases between. The CDR3 extends over 16 amino acids. CDR3 sequence (DNA): TGCGCCAGCAGCCAAACGCAGGGCACCTCTGGAAACACCATATATTTT. Its translation: CASSQTQGTSGNTIYF.

This rearrangement joins TRBV5-1 to TRBJ1-2; tentatively, D is TRBD1 (6 bases). CDR3 size: 13 residues. Germline CDR1 and CDR2: SGHRS and YFSETQ. The V gene lost 6 bases and the J gene lost 7 bases, with 16 bases spanning the gap. CDR3 sequence (DNA): TGCGCCAGCAAGGACTCACAGGGCGGTGGCTACACCTTC. The encoded protein is CASKDSQGGGYTF.

This chain connects TRBV9 to TRBJ1-5; no firm D call. Germline V gene lookup returns CDR1 SGDLS and CDR2 YYNGEE. V was shortened by 0 bases and J by 5 bases, with 6 bases between the two germline ends. The CDR3 is 13 residues long. CDR3 DNA sequence: TGTGCCAGCAGCGTAGATCCGGATCAGCCCCAGCATTTT. It yields the protein CASSVDPDQPQHF.

This clone was seen a handful of times. The chain couples TRBV12-3 or TRBV12-4 to TRBJ1-1; D not resolved. This CDR3 is built from 13 residues. V gave up 2 bases and J gave up 7 bases, with 11 bases separating them. The CDR3 is CASSLSGDFEAFF. Here the CDR3 DNA reads TGTGCCAGCAGTTTATCGGGAGACTTTGAAGCTTTCTTT.

This chain uses TRBV27 with TRBJ2-5, with 8 bases fitting TRBD1. The CDR3 runs 16 residues. Germline V gene sequence: CDR1 MNHEY, CDR2 SMNVEV (reference sequence). V was pared by 5 bases and J by 2 bases, with 10 bases of the junction left unmatched. The CDR3 nucleotides read TGTGCCAGCAGTCCTACCTCGGGACAGGTACAAGAGACCCAGTACTTC. This translates into CASSPTSGQVQETQYF.

The rearrangement links TRBV7-2 to TRBJ2-5; 12 bases agree with TRBD2. This CDR3 has 17 residues. V dropped 5 bases and J dropped 5; count of bases not matched to a gene: 12. Looked up from germline, CDR1 is SGHTA and CDR2 is FQGNSA. The CDR3 region has the DNA TGTGCCAGCAGCCCGATGACTAGCGGGGGAAACGGGGAGACCCAGTACTTC. Its translation: CASSPMTSGGNGETQYF.

V usage is TRBV27 and J usage is TRBJ2-1; TRBD1 matches at 10 bases. The trim removed 4 bases at V and 7 bases at J, leaving 10 bases unmatched. The CDR3 is made up of 16 amino acids. Germline-derived CDR1 and CDR2 are MNHEY and SMNVEV (reference sequence). The DNA of the CDR3 is TGTGCCAGCAGTTCGAGAAGGACAGGGGGGGGGAATGAGCAGTTCTTC. Its protein is CASSSRRTGGGNEQFF.

The rearrangement links TRBV6-2 or TRBV6-3 to TRBJ2-2; 8 bases match TRBD2. The V segment lost 5 bases and the J segment 7 bases; nucleotides outside the gene matches: 12. Germline CDR1 is MNHEY and CDR2 is SVGEGT. This CDR3 spans 16 amino acids. CDR3 residues: CASSDPGLVSYGELFF. The CDR3 DNA sequence: TGTGCCAGCAGTGATCCGGGACTAGTTAGTTACGGGGAGCTGTTTTTT.

This chain joins TRBV19 and TRBJ2-7; 9 bases are shared with TRBD2. J lost 2 bases, V lost 6 bases, and 5 bases had no gene match. This CDR3 comprises 14 residues. Germline assignment: CDR1 LNHDA and CDR2 SQIVND (reference sequence). CDR3 nucleotide sequence: TGTGCCAGTAGCCGGACTAGCGATGCCTACGAGCAGTACTTC. It specifies CASSRTSDAYEQYF.

This clone was recorded once. The chain carries TRBV3-1 (or the pseudogene TRBV3-2) and TRBJ2-7; possible D gene TRBD1, 6 bases. V lost 1 base, J lost 2 bases, and 15 bases lay in between. The germline CDR1 and CDR2 sequences are LGHDT and YNNKEL (reference sequence). CDR3 length equals 16 residues. CDR3 sequence (DNA): TGTGCCAGCAGCCAAGTTCAGGGGAGTGGGGCCTACGAGCAGTACTTC. This codes for CASSQVQGSGAYEQYF.

The CDR3 nucleotides read TGTGCCAGCAGCCCGGTCCGGGGGGGATCACCCCTCCACTTT. Residues: CASSPVRGGSPLHF. V is TRBV7-2 and J is TRBJ1-6, with D tentatively TRBD1 (5 bases). Germline assignment: CDR1 SGHTA and CDR2 FQGNSA. The ends were cut back, 5 bases at V and 10 bases at J, with 15 bases in the middle. The CDR3 totals 14 residues.

The CDR3 DNA follows: TGTGCCAGCGGGACAGGGAGTACTAATGAAAAACTGTTTTTT. It codes for CASGTGSTNEKLFF. The chain uses TRBV27 and TRBJ1-4, with 9 bases that match TRBD1. V lost 8 bases, J lost 2 bases, and 3 bases stayed unmatched. CDR3 size: 14 residues. Germline V gene data show CDR1 as MNHEY and CDR2 as SMNVEV (reference sequence).

The chain couples TRBV15 to TRBJ2-5; TRBD2 matches 10 bases. In germline, CDR1 is LNHNV, CDR2 YYDKDF (reference sequence). Losses at the gene ends were 0 bases for V and 0 bases for J; bases not matched to a gene: 7. The length of the CDR3 is 18 residues. CDR3 in amino acids: CATSRDLAGVGHQETQYF. Written as DNA, the CDR3 is TGTGCCACCAGCAGAGACCTAGCGGGGGTGGGACACCAAGAGACCCAGTACTTC.

The V and J genes are TRBV7-2 and TRBJ1-1; D is possibly TRBD1 (6 bases). The V and J ends lost 3 bases and 5 bases respectively, with 16 bases between them. This CDR3 is built from 15 residues. CDR1 is SGHTA, CDR2 FQGNSA, per germline. CDR3 nucleotide sequence: TGTGCCAGCAGCTTCTTGGACAGAATATCAACTGAAGCTTTCTTT. The encoded protein is CASSFLDRISTEAFF.

The sample holds a few counts of this clone. The chain is built from TRBV7-3 and TRBJ1-6, with a possible D match to TRBD1 (6 bases). This CDR3 is built from 16 residues. Germline CDR1 is SGHTA and CDR2 is FQGTGA. Trimming took 5 bases from V and 7 from J, leaving 18 bases between them. This CDR3 reads CASSPRGRGENSPLHF. The CDR3 region has the DNA TGTGCCAGCAGCCCCCGCGGCAGGGGTGAAAATTCACCCCTCCACTTT.

The chain's CDR3 is CASSGGSGNSYNEQFF. In DNA form, the CDR3 reads TGTGCCAGCAGTGGGGGGAGCGGGAATTCCTACAATGAGCAGTTCTTC. The rearrangement uses TRBV6-1 and TRBJ2-1; 7 bases agree with TRBD2. CDR1 and CDR2 from the germline V gene are MNHNS and SASEGT. Unmatched junction bases numbered 7, after V lost 4 bases and J lost 1 base. This CDR3 comprises 16 residues.

The rearrangement joins TRBV2 to TRBJ2-7; the D is unclear. Germline V lookup: CDR1 SNHLY, CDR2 FYNNEI. This CDR3 is 14 amino acids long. V was trimmed by 4 bases and J by 3 bases, leaving 13 bases between them. CDR3 sequence (DNA): TGTGCCAGCAGTGTGAGACTCGTACTCTACGAGCAGTACTTC. Translated, it gives CASSVRLVLYEQYF.

CDR3 DNA sequence: TGTGCCAGCAGCTCCCGACAGGGACCCAATCAGCCCCAGCATTTT. As protein: CASSSRQGPNQPQHF. The chain has TRBV9 and TRBJ1-5; the match to TRBD1 covers 7 bases. J gave up 3 bases and V 4 bases, and 7 bases lay outside the gene matches. The CDR3 runs to 15 residues. Germline CDR1 is SGDLS and CDR2 is YYNGEE. The whole variable domain, remainder taken from reference TRBV9 and TRBJ1-5, is DSGVTQTPKHLITATGQRVTLRCSPRSGDLSVYWYQQSLDQGLQFLIQYYNGEERAKGNILERFSAQQFPDLHSELNLSSLELGDSALYFCASSSRQGPNQPQHFGDGTRLSIL.

The J gene is TRBJ2-2, the V gene TRBV2; TRBD2 matches at 13 bases. Per germline, CDR1 SNHLY and CDR2 FYNNEI. The CDR3 runs 15 residues. The V segment lost 6 bases and the J segment 4 bases; nucleotides outside the gene matches: 2. CDR3: CASRRTSGSTGELFF. The CDR3 coding sequence is TGTGCCAGCAGACGGACTAGCGGGAGCACCGGGGAGCTGTTTTTT.

The chain carries TRBV6-5 and TRBJ2-1, with D possibly TRBD2 on 6 matching bases. This CDR3 spans 15 amino acids. The germline V and J ends were trimmed by 0 bases and 8 bases, with 14 bases remaining between them. Germline CDR1 is MNHEY and CDR2 is SVGAGI. The CDR3 DNA is TGTGCCAGCAGTTACTCCCCCCTTACGGGGGATGAGCAGTTCTTC. As protein: CASSYSPLTGDEQFF.

V and J are TRBV9 and TRBJ1-2, with TRBD1 matching 9 bases. Unmatched junction bases numbered 11, after V lost 3 bases and J lost 8 bases. This CDR3 spans 15 amino acids. CDR1 SGDLS and CDR2 YYNGEE come from the germline V gene. CDR3 sequence (DNA): TGTGCCAGCAGCGGACCACCGGGACAGGGAGGGGGCTACACCTTC. Translation: CASSGPPGQGGGYTF.

The V call is TRBV10-2, the J call TRBJ1-2; D may be TRBD1 (6 bases). From germline, CDR1 is WSHSY and CDR2 SAAADI. The CDR3 has 15 residues. Trimming took 4 bases from V and 0 from J, leaving 12 bases between them. CDR3 nucleotide sequence: TGCGCCAGCAGTGGGGCAGGGGAGACTAACTATGGCTACACCTTC. It encodes CASSGAGETNYGYTF.

The rearrangement links TRBV7-7 to TRBJ1-1, with TRBD1 as a possible D gene (6 bases). Germline V lookup: CDR1 SSHAT, CDR2 FNYEAQ (reference sequence). V was cut by 7 bases and J by 4 bases, with 25 bases left in between. The CDR3 runs 17 residues. The CDR3 sequence: CASTSRRDSKGGTEAFF. DNA of the CDR3: TGTGCCAGCACCTCCCGACGGGATTCTAAAGGGGGCACTGAAGCTTTCTTT.

Note on this clone: A junction boundary mismatches the germline segment, possibly from a read error. Distinct nucleotide sequences in the sample also encode this CDR3. The rearrangement links TRBV10-3 to TRBJ2-6; D may be TRBD1 (6 bases). The CDR3 sequence is 17 residues long. Germline V gene sequence: CDR1 ENHRY, CDR2 SYGVKD. The CDR3 spells CATTVTGDTSGANVLTF. The CDR3 nucleotides read TGTGCCACCACCGTGACAGGAGATACCTCTGGGGCCAACGTCTTGACTTTC.

The chain links TRBV28 to TRBJ1-2; weak D call: TRBD1 (6 bases). Trimming shortened V by 2 bases and J by 4 bases, and 14 bases separated the two germline ends. The length of the CDR3 is 15 residues. Germline V gene data show CDR1 as MDHEN and CDR2 as SYDVKM. In DNA, the CDR3 is TGTGCCAGCAGTTTAGTTGGGGGCCGTCCCTATGGCTACACCTTC. Amino acid sequence: CASSLVGGRPYGYTF.

CDR3 residues: CATSDLPGQGETGELFF. Here the CDR3 DNA reads TGTGCCACCAGTGATTTACCGGGACAGGGGGAAACCGGGGAGCTGTTTTTT. The chain has TRBV24-1 and TRBJ2-2; 11 nucleotides line up with TRBD1. Per germline, CDR1 KGHDR and CDR2 SFDVKD. J was trimmed by 5 bases and V by 1 base; bases with no gene match: 5. There are 17 residues in the CDR3.